The rows below give T cell receptor beta chains drawn from one sample of a study of cytomegalovirus exposure and HLA in healthy donors. The data were produced by immunoSEQ multiplex PCR, yet TCRdb's version contains in-frame clones alone and is incomplete. The repertoire holds 60,000 to 90,000 clones, 80% to 90% seen once, with under 20% in the top ten. Sequenced: PBMCs. Receptor source: a man aged 70 or older in good health and CMV-seropositive. CDR3s include the opening cysteine and the closing phenylalanine or tryptophan. A D gene is named only where the DNA matches it firmly. Where a row states a size, it is once, few, many or the class of an expanded clone; other rows omit it.

d_gene,len,abundance,v_gene,j_gene,CDR3nt,CDR3aa
.,12,.,TRBV19,TRBJ1-2,TGTGCCAGTAGTCCCACAGTCGATCGCTACACCTTC,CASSPTVDRYTF
.,16,.,TRBV7-9,TRBJ1-5,TGTGCCAGCAGCCCAGGACTGGTGAATAGCAATCAGCCCCAGCATTTT,CASSPGLVNSNQPQHF
.,14,.,TRBV12-5,TRBJ1-1,TGTGCTAGTGGTTTGGTCCGCAGGGGCACTGAAGCTTTCTTT,CASGLVRRGTEAFF
.,15,.,TRBV6-5,TRBJ2-5,TGTGCCAGCAGTTACCTTCAGGACACCAGGCTCGACCAGTACTTC,CASSYLQDTRLDQYF
.,15,.,TRBV10-3,TRBJ2-7,TGTGCCATCAAGAACGCAGGGTCGGGGGACTACGAGCAGTACTTC,CAIKNAGSGDYEQYF
.,11,.,TRBV27,TRBJ2-1,TGTGCCAGCAGTCATCTCGGGGAGCAGTTCTTC,CASSHLGEQFF
.,14,.,TRBV18,TRBJ2-7,TGTGCCAGCTCACCCTATGAGGCAAGCTACGAGCAGTACTTC,CASSPYEASYEQYF
.,11,.,TRBV20-1,TRBJ2-3,TGCAGTGCTCGGACGCAGGGTACGCAGTATTTT,CSARTQGTQYF
.,14,few,TRBV27,TRBJ1-4,TGTGCCAGCAGTTTAACAGGGTATGGTGAAAAACTGTTTTTT,CASSLTGYGEKLFF
.,16,.,TRBV5-4,TRBJ2-3,TGTGCCAGCAGCTTGGCAGGGGCCCTTAGCACAGATACGCAGTATTTT,CASSLAGALSTDTQYF
TRBD2,14,.,TRBV5-1,TRBJ2-3,TGCGCCAGCAGCCACGGGGGGAGCACAGATACGCAGTATTTT,CASSHGGSTDTQYF
.,16,.,TRBV12-5,TRBJ1-1,TGTGCTAGTGGTTTGACACCGGGACAAACTAACACTGAAGCTTTCTTT,CASGLTPGQTNTEAFF
.,13,once,TRBV19,TRBJ1-2,TGTGCCAGTAGTATCGACAGGTCGGGGGGCTACACCTTC,CASSIDRSGGYTF
.,13,.,TRBV7-9,TRBJ2-7,TGTGCCAGCAGCTCAATTCCACATGCCGAGCAGTACTTC,CASSSIPHAEQYF
TRBD1,13,.,TRBV6-1,TRBJ1-1,TGTGCCAGCAAAAGGACAGGGGTTCTAGAAGCTTTCTTT,CASKRTGVLEAFF
TRBD2,16,few,TRBV7-6,TRBJ2-3,TGTGCCAGCGCCGGTAGCGGGGGTGACCTGGGGGATACGCAGTATTTT,CASAGSGGDLGDTQYF
.,14,.,TRBV6-5,TRBJ1-2,TGTGCCAGCAGTTTTGGCGACAGGTCCTACGGCTACACCTTC,CASSFGDRSYGYTF
TRBD1,15,.,TRBV7-9,TRBJ1-2,TGTGCCAGCAGAACTCCCGGGACAGGGAACTATGGCTACACCTTC,CASRTPGTGNYGYTF
.,15,once,TRBV5-1,TRBJ1-2,TGCGCCAGCAGCCCAAACTTCCTGAGGGACTATGGCTACACCTTC,CASSPNFLRDYGYTF
.,13,.,TRBV25-1,TRBJ2-3,TGTGCCAGCAAGAGGTTAGGCACAGATACGCAGTATTTT,CASKRLGTDTQYF
TRBD2,15,once,TRBV19,TRBJ2-3,TGTGCCAGTAGACAAGCGGGAGGGCACGCAGATACGCAGTATTTT,CASRQAGGHADTQYF
.,14,.,TRBV6-1,TRBJ2-1,TGTGCCAGCAGTGAAGCGCTTAGCGAACACGAGCAGTTCTTC,CASSEALSEHEQFF
.,12,.,TRBV5-1,TRBJ2-3,TGCGCCAGCGGGGGGTCCGCCGATACGCAGTATTTT,CASGGSADTQYF
TRBD2,15,.,TRBV7-2,TRBJ2-5,TGTGCCAGCAGCTCTAGCGGGGGCGCCATGGGGACCCAGTACTTC,CASSSSGGAMGTQYF
TRBD1,14,.,TRBV10-3,TRBJ1-2,TGTGCCATCAGTGAGACTCCGGGACAGTATGGCTACACCTTC,CAISETPGQYGYTF
TRBD2,15,.,TRBV7-9,TRBJ2-7,TGTGCCAGCAGCGCGGGACTAGCGGGAGCCTACGAGCAGTACTTC,CASSAGLAGAYEQYF
TRBD2,14,once,TRBV23-1,TRBJ2-1,TGCGCCAGCAGTCGACTAGCGGGGAACAATGAGCAGTTCTTC,CASSRLAGNNEQFF
TRBD1,15,once,TRBV4-1,TRBJ2-7,TGCGCCAGCAGCCACAGGGGGCCCCCCTCCTACGAGCAGTACTTC,CASSHRGPPSYEQYF
TRBD1,14,once,TRBV7-2,TRBJ2-1,TGTGCCAGCAGCTTGGGACAGGTGGGGGGTGAGCAGTTCTTC,CASSLGQVGGEQFF
TRBD1,14,once,TRBV19,TRBJ2-1,TGTGCCAGTAGTATGACAGGGGGGGTCCATGAGCAGTTCTTC,CASSMTGGVHEQFF
.,16,.,TRBV4-2,TRBJ2-3,TGTGCCAGCAGCCAACAAGCGGGCTCTAGCACAGATACGCAGTATTTT,CASSQQAGSSTDTQYF
.,15,.,TRBV9,TRBJ2-1,TGTGCCAGCAGCGTCGACCCCGAAAAGCGTCTTGAGCAGTTCTTC,CASSVDPEKRLEQFF
TRBD1,17,.,TRBV14,TRBJ1-2,TGTGCCAGCAGCCAAGAGTCGGGACAGGGATCGAGGTATGGCTACACCTTC,CASSQESGQGSRYGYTF
.,15,.,TRBV6-1,TRBJ1-2,TGTGCCAGCAGTGAAACTAGCTGGGCAGTGCAAGGCTACACCTTC,CASSETSWAVQGYTF
TRBD2,17,once,TRBV4-1,TRBJ2-5,TGCGCCAGCAGCCAAGGACTAGCGGGAGGCCTGATGCGGACCCAGTACTTC,CASSQGLAGGLMRTQYF
.,13,.,TRBV7-2,TRBJ2-7,TGTGCCAGCAGCTTAGCGGACAGCTACGAGCAGTACTTC,CASSLADSYEQYF
TRBD1,14,.,TRBV9,TRBJ2-5,TGTGCCAGCAGCGTAGGACAGGGGCCGGAGACCCAGTACTTC,CASSVGQGPETQYF
TRBD2,14,.,TRBV28,TRBJ2-7,TGTGCCAGCAGTTTCCCGGGACTAGCCTACGAGCAGTACTTC,CASSFPGLAYEQYF
.,13,.,TRBV28,TRBJ1-1,TGTGCCAGCAGTTCAAACGCAGGGGTTGGGGCTTTCTTT,CASSSNAGVGAFF
.,14,.,TRBV2,TRBJ2-5,TGTGCCAGCACGATAGGACTCGTCCGGGAGACCCAGTACTTC,CASTIGLVRETQYF
TRBD1,14,once,TRBV19,TRBJ2-7,TGTGCCAGTAGTATCCGCGGACAGGGCTCCGAGCAGTACTTC,CASSIRGQGSEQYF
TRBD2,16,.,TRBV29-1,TRBJ2-7,TGCAGCGTCTCACTTGGGGGGACTAGCGGGACTTACGAGCAGTACTTC,CSVSLGGTSGTYEQYF
.,15,.,TRBV29-1,TRBJ2-5,TGCAGCGTTCCCGCCCACTCGGGGGTACCAGAGACCCAGTACTTC,CSVPAHSGVPETQYF
TRBD2,14,few,TRBV29-1,TRBJ2-3,TGCAGCGTCGGGGGACTAGCGGGCACAGATACGCAGTATTTT,CSVGGLAGTDTQYF
.,12,.,TRBV27,TRBJ1-5,TGTGCCAGCAGAATGGGGCGTCAGCCCCAGCATTTT,CASRMGRQPQHF
.,13,.,TRBV19,TRBJ1-1,TGTGCCAGTAGGGCTCGGGGGGGCACTGAAGCTTTCTTT,CASRARGGTEAFF
.,14,.,TRBV7-8,TRBJ2-4,TGTGCCAGCAGCCCGACAGTAGCCAAAAACATTCAGTACTTC,CASSPTVAKNIQYF
.,11,.,TRBV20-1,TRBJ1-2,TGCAGTGCGCCTACGCCGAATGGCTACACCTTC,CSAPTPNGYTF
TRBD1,14,.,TRBV10-3,TRBJ1-2,TGTGCCATCAGTGACCCGACAGGGGCCCATGGCTACACCTTC,CAISDPTGAHGYTF
TRBD2,12,.,TRBV30,TRBJ2-3,TGTGCCGGACTAGCGCCCACAGATACGCAGTATTTT,CAGLAPTDTQYF
.,15,.,TRBV6-5,TRBJ2-7,TGTGCCAGCAGTTACGGGCACCAACCCTCCTACGAGCAGTACTTC,CASSYGHQPSYEQYF
TRBD2,15,once,TRBV2,TRBJ2-2,TGTGCCAGCAGTGTAGAGGGAGGGTTCACCGGGGAGCTGTTTTTT,CASSVEGGFTGELFF
TRBD2,14,.,TRBV19,TRBJ2-1,TGTGCCAGTCAACTAGCGGGAGGTTTCAATGAGCAGTTCTTC,CASQLAGGFNEQFF
TRBD1,11,.,TRBV5-4,TRBJ1-1,TGTGCCAGCGGCAGGACAGGTGAAGCTTTCTTT,CASGRTGEAFF
.,12,.,TRBV10-3,TRBJ2-3,TGTGCCAGCGCCTCGGGGTCAGATACGCAGTATTTT,CASASGSDTQYF
.,13,.,TRBV4-3,TRBJ2-3,TGCGCCAGCAGCCAAGGGAGTCGGGATACGCAGTATTTT,CASSQGSRDTQYF
TRBD2,14,.,TRBV9,TRBJ2-2,TGTGCCAGCAGCGCCGGGACTAGCACCGGGGAGCTGTTTTTT,CASSAGTSTGELFF